This T cell receptor beta chain was captured in a study of Ad26.COV2.S vaccination and SARS-CoV-2 variants. The CDR3 length is 14 residues. Germline-derived CDR1 and CDR2 are MDHEN and SYDVKM. Trimming took 7 bases from V and 3 from J, leaving 14 bases between them. The table came from immunoSEQ multiplex PCR; TCRdb's copy has only in-frame clones and leaves some out. The table has some 450,000 clones, roughly 91% seen once. Documented treatment: over 15 received Ad26.COV2.S at low or high dose, single or two shots; roughly 5 received placebo; per-sample allocation not given. All samples were drawn on day 63, counting from the first vaccine or placebo injection.

This chain uses TRBV28 with TRBJ2-3; perhaps TRBD1 as D (6 bases). The sequence was collected from a person aged 18 to 59 who received the Ad26.COV2.S COVID-19 vaccine or a placebo. The sample was peripheral blood, taken in a trial of Ad26.COV2.S vaccine versus placebo. The CDR3 DNA sequence: TGTGCCAGCAACGGTCTCAGGGGAACAGATACGCAGTATTTT. Translated, it gives CASNGLRGTDTQYF.